The 18 T cell receptor beta chains in this list originate from one sample, sequenced in a study of blood T cell repertoires in COVID-19. Assay: immunoSEQ multiplex PCR; the TCRdb copy retains only in-frame clones and omits some. The table records roughly 230,000 clones, around 83% of them present only once. Sequences were obtained from PBMCs or T cells enriched from blood (not recorded which). Receptor source: a woman in her forties or fifties who had been exposed to COVID-19.

V usage is TRBV15 and J usage is TRBJ1-1; D is possibly TRBD1 (6 bases). CDR1 and CDR2 from the germline V gene are LNHNV and YYDKDF (reference sequence). Between the trimmed V and J ends, which lost 0 bases and 5 bases, there was a span of 16 bases. CDR3 length equals 16 residues. DNA for the CDR3: TGTGCCACCAGCAGAGAGCCCCGGGGGCGGGGGACTGAAGCTTTCTTT. This encodes CATSREPRGRGTEAFF.

J is TRBJ2-7 and V is TRBV2; 7 bases are a match to TRBD1. Germline CDR1 reads SNHLY; CDR2 reads FYNNEI. The CDR3 has 15 amino acids. The V gene end was trimmed by 10 bases and the J gene end by 3 bases; junction bases not matched to a gene: 15. The CDR3 nucleotides are TGTGCCACCCGCTTGAACCCAGGGGGATTCTACGAGCAGTACTTC. This sequence encodes CATRLNPGGFYEQYF.

The chain couples TRBV7-2 to TRBJ1-5, with D possibly TRBD1 on 5 matching bases. The CDR3 is made up of 14 amino acids. Germline-derived CDR1 and CDR2 are SGHTA and FQGNSA. Trimming took off 4 bases at V and 4 bases at J, with 11 bases between the two ends. This CDR3 reads CASSSQVTNQPQHF. CDR3 DNA: TGTGCCAGCAGCTCACAGGTTACTAATCAGCCCCAGCATTTT.

This clone has just a few counts. The J gene is TRBJ2-2, the V gene TRBV24-1; a weak D match, TRBD2 (6 bases). Germline lookup yields CDR1 KGHDR and CDR2 SFDVKD. V shed 0 bases and J shed 5 bases, with 15 bases lying between them. The length of the CDR3 is 17 residues. The CDR3 here is CATSDLQWGGSTGELFF. CDR3 coding DNA: TGTGCCACCAGTGATTTGCAATGGGGAGGTAGTACCGGGGAGCTGTTTTTT.

The CDR3 DNA follows: TGTGCCAGAAGCTCCCCGGAGAGGGGGACAGATACGCAGTATTTT. Its protein is CARSSPERGTDTQYF. The chain joins TRBV5-3 to TRBJ2-3; possible D gene TRBD1, 6 bases. TRBV5-3 counts as an open reading frame of uncertain function. The CDR3 extends over 15 amino acids. Trimming left V 3 bases short and J 3 bases short, with 14 bases between.

The J gene is TRBJ1-1, the V gene TRBV18; D remains ambiguous. V was pared by 4 bases and J by 9 bases, with 12 bases between. Germline CDR1 reads KGHSH; CDR2 reads LQKENI. This CDR3 region has 12 residues. CDR3 DNA: TGTGCCAGCTCACGATCGGAGGTAAAAGCTTTCTTT. As protein: CASSRSEVKAFF.

The chain employs TRBV7-9 and TRBJ1-2; D is undetermined. The CDR3 totals 16 residues. The V end was cut by 5 bases, the J end by 2 bases, with 18 bases between. Germline V lookup: CDR1 SEHNR, CDR2 FQNEAQ (reference sequence). The CDR3 protein is CASSPPLSSANYGYTF. For the CDR3, the DNA is TGTGCCAGCAGCCCCCCACTAAGTTCGGCAAACTATGGCTACACCTTC. Drawing the rest from reference TRBV7-9 and TRBJ1-2, the complete variable domain is DTGVSQNPRHKITKRGQNVTFRCDPISEHNRLYWYRQTLGQGPEFLTYFQNEAQLEKSRLLSDRFSAERPKGSFSTLEIQRTEQGDSAMYLCASSPPLSSANYGYTFGSGTRLTVV.

The gene calls are TRBV5-6 and TRBJ1-2; D gene unclear. V shed 1 base and J shed 2 bases, with 6 bases lying between them. Germline V gene lookup returns CDR1 SGHDT and CDR2 YYEEEE. This CDR3 spans 13 amino acids. The CDR3 sequence: CASSLRVNYGYTF. The CDR3 DNA sequence: TGTGCCAGCAGCTTGCGGGTGAACTATGGCTACACCTTC.

The gene calls are TRBV4-1 and TRBJ2-2; possible D gene TRBD2, 6 bases. Trimming took off 5 bases at V and 2 bases at J, with 24 bases between the two ends. This CDR3 comprises 19 residues. The V gene's germline CDR1 is MGHRA and CDR2 YSYEKL. CDR3 region: CASSSRGPREVANTGELFF. The CDR3 nucleotides read TGCGCCAGCAGCAGTAGAGGCCCCAGGGAGGTGGCTAACACCGGGGAGCTGTTTTTT.

This rearrangement joins TRBV10-3 to TRBJ2-7, with D tentatively TRBD2 (6 bases). CDR3 size: 12 residues. V was shortened by 10 bases and J by 3 bases, with 13 bases between the two germline ends. Germline loops: CDR1 ENHRY, CDR2 SYGVKD. This CDR3 is CATLGGNYEQYF. Here the CDR3 DNA reads TGTGCCACCCTCGGGGGAAACTACGAGCAGTACTTC.

The J gene is TRBJ1-1, the V gene TRBV3-1 (or the pseudogene TRBV3-2); D uncertain. The CDR3 is made up of 13 amino acids. V gave up 2 bases and J gave up 2 bases, with 6 bases separating them. CDR1 is LGHDT, CDR2 YNNKEL, per germline (reference sequence). Here the CDR3 DNA reads TGTGCCAGCAGCCAATTGACTAACACTGAAGCTTTCTTT. As protein: CASSQLTNTEAFF.

This clone was counted ten times or more. Here the CDR3 reads CASSPVGPRTDTQYF. The CDR3, as DNA: TGTGCCAGCAGCCCGGTGGGCCCCCGGACAGATACGCAGTATTTT. V is TRBV7-2 and J is TRBJ2-3; D gene unclear. Per germline, CDR1 SGHTA and CDR2 FQGNSA. The CDR3 is 15 residues long. V was shortened by 5 bases and J by 3 bases, with 15 bases between the two germline ends.

V and J are TRBV15 and TRBJ1-2; TRBD1 aligns across 9 bases. The germline V gene has CDR1 LNHNV and CDR2 YYDKDF (reference sequence). Trimming at V came to 0 bases and at J to 2 bases, leaving 4 bases not matched to a gene. The CDR3 has 16 amino acids. The DNA for the CDR3 is TGTGCCACCAGCAGAGATAGGGGACAGGGCAACTATGGCTACACCTTC. Protein product: CATSRDRGQGNYGYTF.

The chain is built from TRBV3-1 (or the pseudogene TRBV3-2) and TRBJ1-6; 9 bases align to TRBD1. J lost 9 bases, V lost 4 bases, and 13 bases had no gene match. Germline-derived CDR1 and CDR2 are LGHDT and YNNKEL (reference sequence). The CDR3 covers 17 residues. CDR3 in amino acids: CASSRRGGQGGGSPLHF. CDR3 DNA: TGTGCCAGCAGCCGGAGGGGGGGACAGGGAGGTGGTTCACCCCTCCACTTT.

V gene TRBV2 combines with J gene TRBJ2-5; D is perhaps TRBD1 (7 bases). This CDR3 spans 15 amino acids. Germline V lookup: CDR1 SNHLY, CDR2 FYNNEI. The V end was cut by 1 base, the J end by 5 bases, with 14 bases between. The CDR3 reads CASSEESGGGETQYF. The CDR3 region has the DNA TGTGCCAGCAGTGAAGAGAGCGGAGGGGGCGAGACCCAGTACTTC.

The chain recombines TRBV5-6 with TRBJ1-2; 11 bases match TRBD1. Germline CDR1 is SGHDT and CDR2 is YYEEEE. This CDR3 is built from 15 residues. The V and J ends lost 2 bases and 3 bases, in that order; junction bases with no gene match: 3. The CDR3 is CASSLSGQGDYGYTF. Written as DNA, the CDR3 is TGTGCCAGCAGCTTATCGGGACAGGGGGACTATGGCTACACCTTC.

The V and J genes are TRBV13 and TRBJ2-2, with 7 bases identical to TRBD1. The V segment lost 3 bases and the J segment 2 bases; nucleotides outside the gene matches: 6. Germline CDR1 reads PRHDT; CDR2 reads FYEKMQ (reference sequence). This CDR3 has 16 amino acids. The chain's CDR3 is CASSFGTASNTGELFF. CDR3 DNA: TGTGCCAGCAGCTTCGGGACAGCCAGTAACACCGGGGAGCTGTTTTTT.

The rearrangement uses TRBV12-3 or TRBV12-4 and TRBJ1-2, with unresolved D. V lost 1 base and J 4 bases, leaving 7 bases between the germline ends. The CDR3 is 13 residues long. CDR3 protein: CASSLDTSYGYTF. As DNA, the CDR3 is TGTGCCAGCAGTTTAGACACCTCCTATGGCTACACCTTC.